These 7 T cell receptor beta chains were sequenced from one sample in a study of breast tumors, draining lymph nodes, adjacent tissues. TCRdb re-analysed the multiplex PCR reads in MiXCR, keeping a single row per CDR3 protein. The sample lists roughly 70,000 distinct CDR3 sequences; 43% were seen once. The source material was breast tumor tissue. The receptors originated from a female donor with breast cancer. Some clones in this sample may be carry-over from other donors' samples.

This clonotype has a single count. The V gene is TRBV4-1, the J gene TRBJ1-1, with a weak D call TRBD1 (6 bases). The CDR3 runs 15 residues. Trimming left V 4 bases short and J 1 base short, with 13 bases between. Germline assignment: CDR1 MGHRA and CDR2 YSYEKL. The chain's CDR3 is CASSPQLQGNTEAFF. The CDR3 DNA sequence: TGCGCCAGCAGCCCCCAATTACAGGGGAACACTGAAGCTTTCTTT.

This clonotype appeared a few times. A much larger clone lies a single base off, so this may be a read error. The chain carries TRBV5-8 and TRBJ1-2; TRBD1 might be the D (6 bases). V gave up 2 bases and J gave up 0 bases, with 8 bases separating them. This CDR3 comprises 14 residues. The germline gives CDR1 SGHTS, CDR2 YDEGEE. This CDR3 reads CASSFGQTNYGYTF. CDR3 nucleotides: TGTGCCAGCAGCTTCGGACAGACTAACTATGGCTACACCTTC.

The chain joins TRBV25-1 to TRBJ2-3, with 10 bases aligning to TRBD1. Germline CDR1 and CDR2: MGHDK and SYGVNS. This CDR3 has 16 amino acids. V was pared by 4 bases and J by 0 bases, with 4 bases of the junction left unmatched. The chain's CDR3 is CASSVEGQGSTDTQYF. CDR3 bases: TGTGCCAGCAGTGTAGAGGGACAGGGGAGCACAGATACGCAGTATTTT.

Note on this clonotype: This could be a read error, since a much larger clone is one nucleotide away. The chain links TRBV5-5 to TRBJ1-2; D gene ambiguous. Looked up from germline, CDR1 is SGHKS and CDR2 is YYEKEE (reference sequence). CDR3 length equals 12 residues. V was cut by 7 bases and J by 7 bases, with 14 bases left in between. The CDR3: CASRRMEAGYTF. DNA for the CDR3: TGTGCCAGCCGCCGAATGGAGGCTGGCTACACCTTC.

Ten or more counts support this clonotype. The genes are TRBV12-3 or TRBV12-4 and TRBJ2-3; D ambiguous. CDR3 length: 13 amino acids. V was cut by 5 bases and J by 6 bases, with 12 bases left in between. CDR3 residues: CASSPSTRDTQYF. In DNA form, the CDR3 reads TGTGCCAGCAGTCCCTCCACCAGGGATACGCAGTATTTT.

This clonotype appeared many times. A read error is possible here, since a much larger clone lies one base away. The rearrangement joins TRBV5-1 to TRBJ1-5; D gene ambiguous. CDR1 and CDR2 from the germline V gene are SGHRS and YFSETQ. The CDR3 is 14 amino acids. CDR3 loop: CASSFVNSNHPQHF. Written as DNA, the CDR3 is TGCGCCAGCAGCTTTGTAAACAGCAATCACCCCCAGCATTTT. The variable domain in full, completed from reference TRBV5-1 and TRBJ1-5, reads KAGVTQTPRYLIKTRGQQVTLSCSPISGHRSVSWYQQTPGQGLQFLFEYFSETQRNKGNFPGRFSGRQFSNSRSEMNVSTLELGDSALYLCASSFVNSNHPQHFGDGTRLSIL.

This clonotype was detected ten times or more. The CDR3 nucleotides are TGTGCCAGCAGTCCCCAACACAGACGGAACCAAGAGACCCAGTACTTC. Amino acid sequence: CASSPQHRRNQETQYF. The chain recombines TRBV3-1 with TRBJ2-5; D gene ambiguous. V lost 6 bases to trimming and J lost 0 bases, with 17 bases between them. This CDR3 comprises 16 residues. Per germline, CDR1 LGHDT and CDR2 YNNKEL (reference sequence).